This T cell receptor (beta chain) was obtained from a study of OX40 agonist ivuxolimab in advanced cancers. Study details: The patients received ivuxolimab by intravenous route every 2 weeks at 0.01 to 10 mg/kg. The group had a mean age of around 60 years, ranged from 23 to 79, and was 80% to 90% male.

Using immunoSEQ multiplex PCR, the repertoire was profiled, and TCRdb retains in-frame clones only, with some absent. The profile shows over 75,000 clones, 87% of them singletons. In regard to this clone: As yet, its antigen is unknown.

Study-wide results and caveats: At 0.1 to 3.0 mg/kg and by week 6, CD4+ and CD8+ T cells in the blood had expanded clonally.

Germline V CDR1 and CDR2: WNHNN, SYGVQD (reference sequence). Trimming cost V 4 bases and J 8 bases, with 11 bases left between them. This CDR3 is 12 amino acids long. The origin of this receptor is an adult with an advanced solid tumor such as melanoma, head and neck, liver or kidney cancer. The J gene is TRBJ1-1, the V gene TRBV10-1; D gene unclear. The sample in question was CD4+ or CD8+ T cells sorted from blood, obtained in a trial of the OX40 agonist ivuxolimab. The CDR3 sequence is CASSGAGREAFF. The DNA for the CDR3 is TGCGCCAGCAGTGGGGCCGGAAGAGAAGCTTTCTTT.